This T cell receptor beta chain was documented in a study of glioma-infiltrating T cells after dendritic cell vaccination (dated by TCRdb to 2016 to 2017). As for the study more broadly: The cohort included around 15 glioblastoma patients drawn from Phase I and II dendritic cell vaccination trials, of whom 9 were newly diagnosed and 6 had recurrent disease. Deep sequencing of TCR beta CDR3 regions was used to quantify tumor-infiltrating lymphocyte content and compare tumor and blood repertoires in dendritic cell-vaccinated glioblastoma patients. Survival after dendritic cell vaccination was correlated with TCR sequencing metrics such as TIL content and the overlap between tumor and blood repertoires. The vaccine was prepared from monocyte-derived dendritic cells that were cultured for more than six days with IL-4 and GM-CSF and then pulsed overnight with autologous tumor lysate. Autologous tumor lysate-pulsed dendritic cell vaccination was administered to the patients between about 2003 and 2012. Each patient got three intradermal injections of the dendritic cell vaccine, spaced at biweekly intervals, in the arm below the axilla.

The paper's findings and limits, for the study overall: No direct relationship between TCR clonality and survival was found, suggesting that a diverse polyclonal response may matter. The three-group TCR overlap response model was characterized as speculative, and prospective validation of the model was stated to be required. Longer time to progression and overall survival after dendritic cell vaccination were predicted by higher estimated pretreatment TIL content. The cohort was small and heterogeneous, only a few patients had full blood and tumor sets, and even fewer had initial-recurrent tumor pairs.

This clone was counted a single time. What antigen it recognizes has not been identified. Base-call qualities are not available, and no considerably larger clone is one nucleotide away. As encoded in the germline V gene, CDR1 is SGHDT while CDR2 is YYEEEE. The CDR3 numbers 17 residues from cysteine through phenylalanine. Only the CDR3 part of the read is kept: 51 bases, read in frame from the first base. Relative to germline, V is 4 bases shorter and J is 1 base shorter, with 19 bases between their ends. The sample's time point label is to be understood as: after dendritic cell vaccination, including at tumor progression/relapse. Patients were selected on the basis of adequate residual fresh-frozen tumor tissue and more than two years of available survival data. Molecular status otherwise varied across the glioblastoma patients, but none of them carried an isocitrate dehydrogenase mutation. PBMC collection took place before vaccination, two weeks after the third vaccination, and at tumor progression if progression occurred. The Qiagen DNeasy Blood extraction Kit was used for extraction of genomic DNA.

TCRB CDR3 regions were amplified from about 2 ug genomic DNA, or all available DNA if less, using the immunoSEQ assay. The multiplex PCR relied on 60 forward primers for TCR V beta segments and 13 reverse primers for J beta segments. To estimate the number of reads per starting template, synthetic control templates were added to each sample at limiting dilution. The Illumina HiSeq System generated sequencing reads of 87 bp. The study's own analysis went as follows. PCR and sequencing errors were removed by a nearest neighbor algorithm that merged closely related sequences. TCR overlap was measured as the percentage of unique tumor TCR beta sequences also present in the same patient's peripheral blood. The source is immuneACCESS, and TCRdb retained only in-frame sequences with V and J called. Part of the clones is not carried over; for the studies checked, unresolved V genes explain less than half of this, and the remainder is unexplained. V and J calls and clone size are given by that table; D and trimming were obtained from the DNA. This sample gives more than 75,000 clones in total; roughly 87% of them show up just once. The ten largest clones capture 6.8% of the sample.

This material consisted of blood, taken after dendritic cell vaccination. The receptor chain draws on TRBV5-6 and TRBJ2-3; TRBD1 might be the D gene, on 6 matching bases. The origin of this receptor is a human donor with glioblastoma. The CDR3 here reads CASSPTTGTPGTDTQYF. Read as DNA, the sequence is TGTGCCAGCAGCCCTACCACCGGGACACCTGGCACAGATACGCAGTATTTT.